This entry lists 27 T cell receptor beta chains sequenced from one sample in a study of a mutant IDH1 vaccine in newly diagnosed glioma. Clones were sequenced by immunoSEQ multiplex PCR, and TCRdb holds only the in-frame ones, with some missing. The sample shows around 26,000 clones, 55% to 75% of them seen only once. Antigens of these TCRs are unknown. Time point given: week 11, during vaccination. One vaccine dose held 300 ug of mutant IDH1 20-mer peptide and came with topical imiquimod. The sample here was peripheral blood mononuclear cells (PBMCs), taken from a glioma patient whose treatment included an IDH1 peptide vaccine. The receptors here all came from a man between 18 and 35 years old with glioma. Some clones in this sample may be carry-over from other donors' samples.

This clone was recorded once. The rearrangement uses TRBV5-6 and TRBJ1-5, with D possibly matching TRBD1 (5 bases). Germline lookup yields CDR1 SGHDT and CDR2 YYEEEE. The CDR3 extends over 15 amino acids. V lost 0 bases, J lost 4 bases, and 11 bases lay in between. The CDR3 DNA is TGTGCCAGCAGCTTGGGGGGGGGTAGGAATCAGCCCCAGCATTTT. The encoded protein is CASSLGGGRNQPQHF.

V gene TRBV10-3 combines with J gene TRBJ2-2, with a possible D match to TRBD1 (6 bases). This CDR3 has 17 residues. From germline, CDR1 is ENHRY and CDR2 SYGVKD. V shed 4 bases and J shed 0 bases, with 15 bases lying between them. CDR3 in amino acids: CAISVGRGFSNTGELFF. CDR3 DNA sequence: TGTGCCATCAGTGTCGGCAGGGGATTTTCGAACACCGGGGAGCTGTTTTTT.

The V call is TRBV4-3, the J call TRBJ1-4; D remains ambiguous. Trimming shortened V by 0 bases and J by 5 bases, and 10 bases separated the two germline ends. CDR3 length equals 15 residues. CDR1 LGHNA and CDR2 YSLEER come from the germline V gene. The CDR3 here is CASSQEVLGNEKLFF. CDR3 coding DNA: TGCGCCAGCAGCCAAGAAGTTTTAGGGAATGAAAAACTGTTTTTT.

This clone was detected only once. V and J are TRBV5-6 and TRBJ2-7; possibly TRBD1 for D (6 bases). The V and J ends lost 2 bases and 4 bases respectively, with 13 bases between them. CDR3 length equals 14 residues. The germline gives CDR1 SGHDT, CDR2 YYEEEE. DNA for the CDR3: TGTGCCAGCAGCTTCTTGGGGGCGAAATACGAGCAGTACTTC. This gives the protein CASSFLGAKYEQYF.

The genes are TRBV4-3 and TRBJ2-7, with D hard to call. CDR1 is LGHNA and CDR2 is YSLEER in the germline V gene. The CDR3 covers 14 residues. V shed 0 bases and J shed 4 bases, with 10 bases lying between them. Here the CDR3 reads CASSQDYLGYEQYF. The CDR3 bases are TGCGCCAGCAGCCAAGATTACCTGGGTTACGAGCAGTACTTC.

The rearrangement joins TRBV5-5 to TRBJ1-2; no clear D gene. The CDR3 has 13 residues. Germline CDR1 and CDR2: SGHKS and YYEKEE (reference sequence). V dropped 4 bases and J dropped 4 bases, with 11 bases sitting between them. The CDR3 DNA reads as TGTGCCAGCAGCAAAAGTTCAGGCTATGGCTACACCTTC. Protein: CASSKSSGYGYTF.

The V call is TRBV7-6, the J call TRBJ1-2; D not resolved. The CDR3 consists of 14 residues. V was clipped by 1 base and J by 7 bases, with 13 bases between them. Germline V gene lookup returns CDR1 SGHVS and CDR2 FNYEAQ. DNA of the CDR3: TGTGCCAGCAGCTTAGAGGTGCACGGGCTTGGCTACACCTTC. Amino acids: CASSLEVHGLGYTF.

The chain uses TRBV5-1 and TRBJ2-2; 15 bases are a match to TRBD2. Germline lookup yields CDR1 SGHRS and CDR2 YFSETQ. There are 16 residues in the CDR3. J lost 7 bases, V lost 4 bases, and 5 bases had no gene match. Here the CDR3 DNA reads TGCGCCAGCAGCGGGACTAGCGGGAGGTATGACGGGGAGCTGTTTTTT. It yields the protein CASSGTSGRYDGELFF.

This chain links TRBV6-5 with TRBJ1-5, with 8 bases that match TRBD1. From germline, CDR1 is MNHEY and CDR2 SVGAGI. After removal of 6 bases from V and 10 bases from J, the junction contained 8 bases not matched to a gene. The CDR3 extends over 13 amino acids. In DNA, the CDR3 is TGTGCCAGCAGAGCCCAGGGGGCCGCACCCCAGCATTTT. Translation gives CASRAQGAAPQHF.

The chain carries TRBV19 and TRBJ2-7; a weak D match, TRBD2 (7 bases). The CDR3 is 15 amino acids. Germline CDR1 reads LNHDA; CDR2 reads SQIVND (reference sequence). V gave up 6 bases and J gave up 0 bases, with 15 bases separating them. The CDR3 coding sequence is TGTGCCAGTAGATGGGGGGGGGCGAACTCCTACGAGCAGTACTTC. Its protein is CASRWGGANSYEQYF.

The rearrangement links TRBV4-3 to TRBJ2-2; TRBD1 might be the D (6 bases). The germline V and J ends were trimmed by 0 bases and 6 bases, with 17 bases remaining between them. Per germline, CDR1 LGHNA and CDR2 YSLEER. CDR3 length: 17 amino acids. The CDR3: CASSQDREQGRAGELFF. In nucleotides, the CDR3 is TGCGCCAGCAGCCAAGATAGGGAGCAGGGGCGGGCCGGGGAGCTGTTTTTT.

This clone was counted only a few times. The rearrangement uses TRBV9 and TRBJ1-1; the D is unclear. V gave up 0 bases and J gave up 8 bases, with 11 bases separating them. Per germline, CDR1 SGDLS and CDR2 YYNGEE. This CDR3 has 13 residues. The CDR3 DNA follows: TGTGCCAGCAGCGTAGATTCCAAACACGAAGCTTTCTTT. As protein: CASSVDSKHEAFF.

V gene TRBV6-6 combines with J gene TRBJ1-3; no definite D call. Trimming took off 0 bases at V and 2 bases at J, with 5 bases between the two ends. The germline CDR1 and CDR2 sequences are MNHNY and SVGAGI (reference sequence). The CDR3 runs 14 residues. This chain's CDR3 is CASSYSGAGNTIYF. CDR3 sequence (DNA): TGTGCCAGCAGTTACTCTGGAGCTGGAAACACCATATATTTT.

V is TRBV6-1 and J is TRBJ2-7; 7 bases align to TRBD1. This CDR3 contains 15 residues. Germline V lookup: CDR1 MNHNS, CDR2 SASEGT. Germline trimming cut 5 bases from V and 0 bases from J; bases unmatched to any gene: 7. Here the CDR3 reads CASSPRQGSSYEQYF. CDR3 sequence (DNA): TGTGCCAGCAGTCCGCGACAGGGAAGCTCCTACGAGCAGTACTTC.

The chain employs TRBV5-1 and TRBJ2-3, with D possibly TRBD1 on 6 matching bases. Germline lookup yields CDR1 SGHRS and CDR2 YFSETQ. The CDR3 loop spans 15 amino acids. Trimming removed 4 bases from V and 6 bases from J, with 18 bases in between. CDR3: CASSAGTSTMDTQYF. The CDR3 DNA sequence: TGCGCCAGCAGCGCCGGGACATCCACCATGGATACGCAGTATTTT. The entire variable domain, with the rest obtained from reference TRBV5-1 and TRBJ2-3, is as follows: KAGVTQTPRYLIKTRGQQVTLSCSPISGHRSVSWYQQTPGQGLQFLFEYFSETQRNKGNFPGRFSGRQFSNSRSEMNVSTLELGDSALYLCASSAGTSTMDTQYFGPGTRLTVL.

The chain is built from TRBV27 and TRBJ2-5; 16 nucleotides align to TRBD2. The CDR3 is 17 residues long. Germline lookup yields CDR1 MNHEY and CDR2 SMNVEV (reference sequence). Trimming removed 6 bases from V and 5 bases from J; junction bases left unmatched: 9. The DNA of the CDR3 is TGTGCCAGCAGGGGGACTAGCGGGAGGGGTATGTGGGAGACCCAGTACTTC. Protein sequence: CASRGTSGRGMWETQYF.

The chain couples TRBV18 to TRBJ2-7, with D possibly called TRBD1 or TRBD2 (5 bases each). V was clipped by 2 bases and J by 7 bases, with 12 bases between them. Germline lookup yields CDR1 KGHSH and CDR2 LQKENI. This CDR3 is 13 amino acids long. CDR3 region: CASSPGPGLEQYF. The CDR3 coding sequence is TGTGCCAGCTCACCAGGACCGGGGCTTGAGCAGTACTTC.

The chain combines TRBV7-2 with TRBJ2-1, with D maybe TRBD1 (5 bases). This CDR3 is 16 amino acids long. V lost 0 bases, J lost 0 bases, and 9 bases lay in between. CDR1 and CDR2 (germline): SGHTA, FQGNSA. The CDR3 sequence is CASSLAGPISYNEQFF. The CDR3 DNA follows: TGTGCCAGCAGCTTAGCGGGGCCTATCTCCTACAATGAGCAGTTCTTC.

This sequence joins TRBV6-5 and TRBJ2-5, with TRBD1 as a possible D gene (7 bases). In germline, CDR1 is MNHEY, CDR2 SVGAGI. The CDR3 is made up of 16 amino acids. The ends were cut back, 0 bases at V and 5 bases at J, with 16 bases in the middle. Here the CDR3 reads CASSYSGSRGRETQYF. The CDR3 region has the DNA TGTGCCAGCAGTTACTCCGGTAGCAGGGGGAGGGAGACCCAGTACTTC.

This clone was seen only once. The chain is built from TRBV2 and TRBJ2-3; no reliable D call. The CDR3 has 13 residues. The germline V gene encodes CDR1 SNHLY and CDR2 FYNNEI. Trimming removed 10 bases at V and 0 bases at J, with 11 bases between. Here the CDR3 DNA reads TGTGCCAAAATGGACGGAAGCACAGATACGCAGTATTTT. The encoded protein is CAKMDGSTDTQYF.

This rearrangement joins TRBV7-2 to TRBJ2-1; TRBD2 agrees at 12 bases. CDR3 length: 17 residues. Germline V gene lookup returns CDR1 SGHTA and CDR2 FQGNSA. V lost 1 base, J lost 7 bases, and 8 bases stayed unmatched. The CDR3 bases are TGTGCCAGCAGCTTAGTCTCCCTAGCGGGAGGGTGGAATGAGCAGTTCTTC. It translates to CASSLVSLAGGWNEQFF.

This chain joins TRBV11-3 and TRBJ2-1; D is possibly TRBD1 (6 bases). Germline lookup yields CDR1 SGHNT and CDR2 YENEEA. This CDR3 has 16 amino acids. Deletions cut 1 base from V and 6 bases from J, with 16 bases between. In nucleotides, the CDR3 is TGTGCCAGCAGCTTAGGTGCAGGGTTAGGGGGCAATGAGCAGTTCTTC. Translation gives CASSLGAGLGGNEQFF.

The J gene is TRBJ1-3, the V gene TRBV14; no reliable D call. CDR1 is SGHDN, CDR2 FVKESK, per germline. The CDR3 totals 16 residues. The V end lost 4 bases, the J end lost 0 bases, and 13 bases lay between the germline ends. The CDR3, as DNA: TGTGCCAGCAGCCTACCGGGGAAAAGCTCTGGAAACACCATATATTTT. This gives the protein CASSLPGKSSGNTIYF.

The CDR3 region has the DNA TGTGCCAGCAGTGAGTTAACCGGACTCGAAGAAGGCTACACCTTC. It specifies CASSELTGLEEGYTF. V is TRBV25-1 and J is TRBJ1-2; D is undetermined. CDR3 length: 15 amino acids. Germline V gene lookup returns CDR1 MGHDK and CDR2 SYGVNS. The V end lost 3 bases, the J end lost 8 bases, and 19 bases lay between the germline ends.

The chain employs TRBV4-2 and TRBJ2-1; TRBD1 matches at 8 bases. Looked up from germline, CDR1 is LGHNA and CDR2 is YNFKEQ. This CDR3 is 16 amino acids long. The J segment lost 5 bases and the V segment lost 0 bases, leaving 6 bases of the junction unmatched. CDR3 sequence reads: CASSQDRDRFDNEQFF. CDR3 DNA sequence: TGTGCCAGCAGCCAAGACCGGGACAGGTTTGACAATGAGCAGTTCTTC.

The rearrangement uses TRBV2 and TRBJ2-3; 9 nucleotides agree with TRBD1. This CDR3 has 14 amino acids. With 9 bases clipped from V and 4 bases from J, the junction kept 8 bases outside the gene matches. CDR1 and CDR2 (germline): SNHLY, FYNNEI. This CDR3 is CARDTGGPADTQYF. Here the CDR3 DNA reads TGTGCCAGAGACACAGGGGGCCCAGCAGATACGCAGTATTTT.

The count of this clone is one. This rearrangement joins TRBV7-8 to TRBJ1-3; 7 positions match TRBD1. Trimming cost V 11 bases and J 2 bases; bases outside gene matches: 6. Looked up from germline, CDR1 is SGHVS and CDR2 is FQNEAQ. The CDR3 has 13 residues. CDR3 in amino acids: CASRQGAGNTIYF. The CDR3 DNA reads TGTGCCTCCAGACAGGGCGCTGGAAACACCATATATTTT.